The 32 T cell receptor beta chains listed next were all sequenced from one sample in a study of OX40 agonist ivuxolimab in advanced cancers. Libraries were prepared by immunoSEQ multiplex PCR; TCRdb keeps only in-frame clonotypes and omits some of them. The sample consists of some 150,000 clones, approximately 94% of them appearing once. The specimen was CD4+ or CD8+ T cells sorted from blood, collected in a trial of the OX40 agonist ivuxolimab. The receptors were gathered from an adult with an advanced solid tumor such as melanoma, head and neck, liver or kidney cancer.

V usage is TRBV6-5 and J usage is TRBJ1-5, with D possibly being TRBD1 (5 bases). Per the germline V gene, CDR1 is MNHEY and CDR2 is SVGAGI. The CDR3 runs 15 residues. Deletions cut 2 bases from V and 2 bases from J, with 10 bases between. The DNA of the CDR3 is TGTGCCAGCAGTTACACGGGACTCGGCAATCAGCCCCAGCATTTT. Protein product: CASSYTGLGNQPQHF.

This chain links TRBV7-2 with TRBJ2-3; the match to TRBD2 covers 16 bases. Trimming cost V 5 bases and J 3 bases; bases outside gene matches: 8. The CDR3 is 18 residues long. CDR1 SGHTA and CDR2 FQGNSA come from the germline V gene. This chain's CDR3 is CASSGIGTSGRGTDTQYF. DNA of the CDR3: TGTGCCAGCAGCGGGATCGGGACTAGCGGGAGGGGGACAGATACGCAGTATTTT.

This chain joins TRBV5-1 and TRBJ1-2; 11 bases are a match to TRBD1. The CDR3 runs 14 residues. Germline CDR1 and CDR2: SGHRS and YFSETQ. V shed 4 bases, J shed 6 bases, and the junction held 5 bases outside the gene matches. This chain's CDR3 is CASSRTGGGDGYTF. The CDR3 DNA reads as TGCGCCAGCAGCAGGACAGGGGGCGGCGATGGCTACACCTTC.

The chain uses TRBV5-4 and TRBJ2-7; the D gene is possibly TRBD1 (6 bases). CDR3 size: 19 residues. The germline V gene has CDR1 SGHNT and CDR2 YYREEE (reference sequence). V lost 3 bases and J lost 1, with 26 bases in between. The CDR3 is CASSSVYPARGLTSYEQYF. CDR3 DNA sequence: TGTGCCAGCAGCTCTGTCTACCCGGCCAGGGGCCTAACTTCCTACGAGCAGTACTTC.

The chain links TRBV5-4 to TRBJ1-4; perhaps TRBD1 as D (5 bases). The CDR3 runs to 14 residues. CDR1 SGHNT and CDR2 YYREEE come from the germline V gene (reference sequence). V gave up 6 bases and J gave up 2 bases, with 11 bases separating them. CDR3 protein: CASNRQGTNEKLFF. The CDR3, as DNA: TGTGCCAGCAACCGCCAGGGCACTAATGAAAAACTGTTTTTT. The entire variable domain, with the rest obtained from reference TRBV5-4 and TRBJ1-4, is as follows: ETGVTQSPTHLIKTRGQQVTLRCSSQSGHNTVSWYQQALGQGPQFIFQYYREEENGRGNFPPRFSGLQFPNYSSELNVNALELDDSALYLCASNRQGTNEKLFFGSGTQLSVL.

This clone was observed a handful of times. Mismatch with germline at one junction end may stem from a read error. The CDR3 region has the DNA TGTGCCAGCAGCTTAGGGGAATCTCGGGAGCCCTTT. As protein: CASSLGESREPF. The chain has TRBV7-9 and TRBJ1-1; D gene unclear. The CDR3 runs to 12 residues. Germline CDR1 and CDR2: SEHNR and FQNEAQ (reference sequence).

J is TRBJ1-5 and V is TRBV5-1, with 7 positions matching TRBD1. With 4 bases clipped from V and 5 bases from J, the junction kept 3 bases outside the gene matches. The CDR3 contains 13 residues. Germline V gene data show CDR1 as SGHRS and CDR2 as YFSETQ. The DNA of the CDR3 is TGCGCCAGCAGCATAACAGGGGATCAGCCCCAGCATTTT. It yields the protein CASSITGDQPQHF.

CDR3 sequence (DNA): TGTGCCAGCAGTTTCGGACGGCTCTTGGGGGCCAACGTCCTGACTTTC. This sequence encodes CASSFGRLLGANVLTF. The rearrangement uses TRBV28 and TRBJ2-6; D remains ambiguous. The CDR3 runs to 16 residues. Per the germline V gene, CDR1 is MDHEN and CDR2 is SYDVKM. V lost 3 bases and J 4 bases, leaving 13 bases between the germline ends.

This chain joins TRBV5-6 and TRBJ1-4, with 7 bases aligning to TRBD1. The germline gives CDR1 SGHDT, CDR2 YYEEEE. Trimming at V came to 6 bases and at J to 1 base, leaving 9 bases not matched to a gene. The CDR3 covers 16 residues. The CDR3 sequence: CASTFGYRGTNEKLFF. CDR3 DNA: TGTGCCAGCACCTTTGGGTACAGGGGAACTAATGAAAAACTGTTTTTT.

This CDR3 is CASSVGSSGANVLTF. The CDR3 coding sequence is TGTGCCAGCAGCGTAGGGAGCTCTGGGGCCAACGTCCTGACTTTC. The chain joins TRBV9 to TRBJ2-6; D remains ambiguous. Per the germline V gene, CDR1 is SGDLS and CDR2 is YYNGEE. This CDR3 has 15 residues. Trimming pared 0 bases from V and 0 bases from J, leaving 4 bases between.

This clone was picked up many times. The chain carries TRBV5-6 and TRBJ1-2, with no clear D. Looked up from germline, CDR1 is SGHDT and CDR2 is YYEEEE. The CDR3 has 15 amino acids. V was cut by 4 bases and J by 0 bases, with 13 bases left in between. CDR3 bases: TGTGCCAGCAGCCCGCCGGGTACCGCTAACTATGGCTACACCTTC. Its translation is CASSPPGTANYGYTF.

The CDR3 DNA follows: TGTGCCAGCAGCGTAGGTCCGGGGATTAATTCACCCCTCCACTTT. Its translation is CASSVGPGINSPLHF. V and J are TRBV9 and TRBJ1-6; D not certain. Germline CDR1 reads SGDLS; CDR2 reads YYNGEE. V gave up 0 bases and J gave up 6 bases, with 10 bases separating them. The CDR3 length is 15 residues. Using reference TRBV9 and TRBJ1-6 for the parts outside the CDR3, the full variable domain is DSGVTQTPKHLITATGQRVTLRCSPRSGDLSVYWYQQSLDQGLQFLIQYYNGEERAKGNILERFSAQQFPDLHSELNLSSLELGDSALYFCASSVGPGINSPLHFGNGTRLTVT.

The chain joins TRBV29-1 to TRBJ1-2; 8 bases are a match to TRBD1. The CDR3 contains 13 residues. The junction had 6 bases not matched to a gene; V was cut back by 2 bases and J by 7 bases. CDR1 is SQVTM and CDR2 is ANQGSEA in the germline V gene. The CDR3 sequence: CSVEFSGGSGYTF. CDR3 in DNA: TGCAGCGTTGAATTCTCAGGGGGCTCTGGCTACACCTTC.

V usage is TRBV29-1 and J usage is TRBJ2-1; no firm D call. V was pared by 0 bases and J by 0 bases, with 15 bases between. Per germline, CDR1 SQVTM and CDR2 ANQGSEA. This CDR3 has 17 amino acids. CDR3 coding DNA: TGCAGCGTTGAAGAAGTTACGAACGGTAGCTCCTACAATGAGCAGTTCTTC. Translated: CSVEEVTNGSSYNEQFF.

The CDR3 DNA reads TGTGCCAGCTCACCACCGGGGGACAGCGAGCACTACGAGCAGTACTTC. Translation: CASSPPGDSEHYEQYF. The rearrangement joins TRBV18 to TRBJ2-7; 7 bases are a match to TRBD1. Germline loops: CDR1 KGHSH, CDR2 LQKENI. The CDR3 covers 16 residues. The ends lost 0 bases at V and 3 bases at J; junction bases unmatched: 8.

The chain joins TRBV6-5 to TRBJ2-7, with D possibly matching TRBD1 (6 bases). The V gene lost 2 bases and the J gene lost 3 bases, with 11 bases spanning the gap. This CDR3 spans 14 amino acids. Germline V gene lookup returns CDR1 MNHEY and CDR2 SVGAGI. CDR3: CASSYTTGYYEQYF. The CDR3 DNA reads TGTGCCAGCAGTTACACGACAGGTTACTACGAGCAGTACTTC.

The gene calls are TRBV28 and TRBJ1-4; D is undetermined. The ends were cut back, 6 bases at V and 5 bases at J, with 4 bases in the middle. This CDR3 region has 11 residues. Germline-derived CDR1 and CDR2 are MDHEN and SYDVKM. The CDR3 region has the DNA TGTGCCAGCAGCGTGAATGAAAAACTGTTTTTT. It specifies CASSVNEKLFF.

The chain combines TRBV27 with TRBJ2-7; D is possibly TRBD1 (5 bases). This CDR3 is built from 14 residues. V lost 3 bases to trimming and J lost 0 bases, with 9 bases between them. Germline V gene lookup returns CDR1 MNHEY and CDR2 SMNVEV (reference sequence). CDR3 nucleotide sequence: TGTGCCAGCAGTTTTCAGGGAAGCTCCTACGAGCAGTACTTC. As protein: CASSFQGSSYEQYF.

The rearrangement joins TRBV28 to TRBJ2-7; 10 nucleotides agree with TRBD2. The length of the CDR3 is 17 residues. Germline lookup yields CDR1 MDHEN and CDR2 SYDVKM. Germline trimming cut 3 bases from V and 3 bases from J; bases unmatched to any gene: 11. The CDR3 sequence is CASSFGGLAGELYEQYF. CDR3 coding DNA: TGTGCCAGCAGTTTTGGGGGGCTAGCGGGAGAACTCTACGAGCAGTACTTC. Full variable domain (outside the CDR3, taken from reference TRBV28 and TRBJ2-7): DVKVTQSSRYLVKRTGEKVFLECVQDMDHENMFWYRQDPGLGLRLIYFSYDVKMKEKGDIPEGYSVSREKKERFSLILESASTNQTSMYLCASSFGGLAGELYEQYFGPGTRLTVT.

V usage is TRBV7-2 and J usage is TRBJ2-1, with 8 bases aligning to TRBD2. In germline, CDR1 is SGHTA, CDR2 FQGNSA. This CDR3 has 17 amino acids. The J segment lost 7 bases and the V segment lost 5 bases, leaving 16 bases of the junction unmatched. CDR3 DNA: TGTGCCAGCAGCCCCCGTGGGCCCAGCGGGAGTAGGAATGAGCAGTTCTTC. Residues: CASSPRGPSGSRNEQFF.

This chain connects TRBV18 to TRBJ2-1; D is perhaps TRBD1 or TRBD2 (5 bases each). CDR3 length: 15 residues. Between the trimmed V and J ends, which lost 4 bases and 0 bases, there was a span of 10 bases. Germline CDR1 KGHSH, CDR2 LQKENI. Here the CDR3 DNA reads TGTGCCAGCTCACGGGACGCCAGCTCCTACAATGAGCAGTTCTTC. It specifies CASSRDASSYNEQFF.

The rearrangement joins TRBV29-1 to TRBJ2-5; 11 bases align to TRBD1. The end of the DNA aligns better with TRBJ2-7, so the J call may be wrong. Per the germline V gene, CDR1 is SQVTM and CDR2 is ANQGSEA. This CDR3 is built from 14 residues. The CDR3 coding sequence is TGCAGCGTTGCAGGACAGGGGGCGAGCTACGAGCAGTACTTC. This codes for CSVAGQGASYEQYF.

J is TRBJ2-1 and V is TRBV7-9; D is perhaps TRBD1 (7 bases). Looked up from germline, CDR1 is SEHNR and CDR2 is FQNEAQ (reference sequence). Trimming took 5 bases from V and 0 from J, leaving 14 bases between them. CDR3 length: 16 residues. The CDR3 sequence: CASSRGRGASYNEQFF. CDR3 nucleotides: TGTGCCAGCAGCCGGGGCAGGGGGGCCTCCTACAATGAGCAGTTCTTC.

V usage is TRBV7-2 and J usage is TRBJ2-3, with 7 positions matching TRBD1. Germline CDR1 is SGHTA and CDR2 is FQGNSA. The ends lost 6 bases at V and 3 bases at J; junction bases unmatched: 6. The CDR3 spans 14 residues. The CDR3 DNA reads TGTGCCAGCAGTTTATACAGGGGAACAGATACGCAGTATTTT. Protein sequence: CASSLYRGTDTQYF. The entire variable domain, with the rest obtained from reference TRBV7-2 and TRBJ2-3, is as follows: GAGVSQSPSNKVTEKGKDVELRCDPISGHTALYWYRQSLGQGLEFLIYFQGNSAPDKSGLPSDRFSAERTGGSVSTLTIQRTQQEDSAVYLCASSLYRGTDTQYFGPGTRLTVL.

The rearrangement uses TRBV5-6 and TRBJ2-5; TRBD2 agrees at 7 bases. Germline assignment: CDR1 SGHDT and CDR2 YYEEEE. Unmatched junction bases numbered 8, after V lost 4 bases and J lost 5 bases. The CDR3 consists of 14 residues. The CDR3 sequence: CASSTLTSRETQYF. For the CDR3, the DNA is TGTGCCAGCAGCACACTGACTAGCCGGGAGACCCAGTACTTC.

This clone has just one count. The chain uses TRBV12-5 and TRBJ2-6; unclear D gene. Germline-derived CDR1 and CDR2 are LGHNT and FRNRAP. The CDR3 spans 17 residues. With 0 bases removed from V and 0 bases from J, the gap between germline ends came to 9 bases. The CDR3 loop reads CASGLVKDRSGANVLTF. In DNA form, the CDR3 reads TGTGCTAGTGGTTTGGTAAAGGACCGCTCTGGGGCCAACGTCCTGACTTTC. Complete variable domain (other parts from reference TRBV12-5 and TRBJ2-6): DARVTQTPRHKVTEMGQEVTMRCQPILGHNTVFWYRQTMMQGLELLAYFRNRAPLDDSGMPKDRFSAEMPDATLATLKIQPSEPRDSAVYFCASGLVKDRSGANVLTFGAGSRLTVL.

V gene TRBV18 combines with J gene TRBJ2-1, with TRBD2 matching over 14 bases. Trimming cost V 6 bases and J 7 bases; bases outside gene matches: 17. Germline CDR1 and CDR2: KGHSH and LQKENI. The CDR3 consists of 19 residues. The CDR3: CASSAGLAGVAYRGNEQFF. The CDR3 DNA sequence: TGTGCCAGCTCGGCGGGACTAGCGGGAGTAGCATATCGCGGAAATGAGCAGTTCTTC.

The gene calls are TRBV28 and TRBJ2-2; D is uncertain. V was pared by 5 bases and J by 1 base, with 14 bases between. The CDR3 has 16 amino acids. Per germline, CDR1 MDHEN and CDR2 SYDVKM. CDR3 coding DNA: TGTGCCAGCAGTCCTAACCCCCGGGTGAACACCGGGGAGCTGTTTTTT. It specifies CASSPNPRVNTGELFF.

The CDR3 is CASSMRGQVRMNTEAFF. As DNA, the CDR3 is TGTGCCAGTAGTATGCGTGGACAGGTCCGCATGAACACTGAAGCTTTCTTT. This chain uses TRBV19 with TRBJ1-1; 7 bases match TRBD1. The length of the CDR3 is 17 residues. Trimming removed 3 bases from V and 0 bases from J; junction bases left unmatched: 10. Germline V gene sequence: CDR1 LNHDA, CDR2 SQIVND (reference sequence).

This clone appeared a single time. V usage is TRBV5-4 and J usage is TRBJ2-1; 9 positions agree with TRBD1. V lost 3 bases to trimming and J lost 3 bases; unmatched junction nucleotides: 4. CDR1 is SGHNT, CDR2 YYREEE, per germline (reference sequence). This CDR3 spans 15 amino acids. CDR3 nucleotides: TGTGCCAGCAGCTCCACAGGGGGCCTCTACAATGAGCAGTTCTTC. Protein: CASSSTGGLYNEQFF. Full variable domain (remainder filled in from reference TRBV5-4 and TRBJ2-1): ETGVTQSPTHLIKTRGQQVTLRCSSQSGHNTVSWYQQALGQGPQFIFQYYREEENGRGNFPPRFSGLQFPNYSSELNVNALELDDSALYLCASSSTGGLYNEQFFGPGTRLTVL.

V usage is TRBV6-4 and J usage is TRBJ1-2, with 10 nucleotides matching TRBD1. With V trimmed by 3 bases and J by 7 bases, 5 bases remained unmatched. Per the germline V gene, CDR1 is MRHNA and CDR2 is SNTAGT. The CDR3 extends over 14 amino acids. The CDR3 DNA reads as TGTGCCAGCAGTGATACCGGGACAGGGGTTGGCTACACCTTC. Protein product: CASSDTGTGVGYTF.

The genes are TRBV6-4 and TRBJ2-1; TRBD2 aligns across 10 bases. The CDR3 is made up of 14 amino acids. J lost 8 bases, V lost 5 bases, and 6 bases had no gene match. Per the germline V gene, CDR1 is MRHNA and CDR2 is SNTAGT. CDR3 nucleotides: TGTGCCAGCAGTCAGGCTAGCGGGAGTCATGAGCAGTTCTTC. It is translated as CASSQASGSHEQFF.